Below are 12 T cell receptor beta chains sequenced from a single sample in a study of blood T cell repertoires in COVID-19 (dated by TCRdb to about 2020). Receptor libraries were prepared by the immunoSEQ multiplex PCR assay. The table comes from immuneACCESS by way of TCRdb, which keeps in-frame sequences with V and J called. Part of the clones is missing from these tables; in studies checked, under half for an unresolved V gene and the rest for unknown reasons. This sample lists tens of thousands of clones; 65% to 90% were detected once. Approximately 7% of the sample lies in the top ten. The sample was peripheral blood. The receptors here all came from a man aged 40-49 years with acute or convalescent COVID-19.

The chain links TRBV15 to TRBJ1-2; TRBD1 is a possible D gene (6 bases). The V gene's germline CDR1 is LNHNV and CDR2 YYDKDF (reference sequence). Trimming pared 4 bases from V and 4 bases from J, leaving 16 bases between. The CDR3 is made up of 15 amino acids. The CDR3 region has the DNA TGTGCCACCAGCAAAGAGACAGGTTTGTCCTATGGCTACACCTTC. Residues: CATSKETGLSYGYTF.

CDR3 sequence (DNA): TGTGCCAGTAGTGCCCTAGCGGGGGGAGCGGGCAAAAACATTCAGTACTTC. Protein: CASSALAGGAGKNIQYF. This chain joins TRBV19 and TRBJ2-4; 11 bases line up with TRBD2. The germline V gene encodes CDR1 LNHDA and CDR2 SQIVND (reference sequence). CDR3 size: 17 residues. Trimming took 5 bases from V and 3 from J; bases not matched to a gene: 9.

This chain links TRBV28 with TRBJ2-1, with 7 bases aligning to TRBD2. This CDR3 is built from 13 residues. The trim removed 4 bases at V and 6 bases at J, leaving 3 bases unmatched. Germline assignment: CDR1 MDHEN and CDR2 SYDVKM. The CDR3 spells CASSWGTTNEQFF. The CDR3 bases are TGTGCCAGCAGTTGGGGGACTACCAATGAGCAGTTCTTC.

The CDR3 here is CASSISWSYNEKLFF. The CDR3 region has the DNA TGTGCCAGTAGTATTTCTTGGAGCTATAATGAAAAACTGTTTTTT. The chain employs TRBV19 and TRBJ1-4, with unresolved D. Trimming removed 3 bases from V and 4 bases from J, with 12 bases in between. Germline lookup yields CDR1 LNHDA and CDR2 SQIVND (reference sequence). The CDR3 loop spans 15 amino acids. Variable domain in full (rest from reference TRBV19 and TRBJ1-4): DGGITQSPKYLFRKEGQNVTLSCEQNLNHDAMYWYRQDPGQGLRLIYYSQIVNDFQKGDIAEGYSVSREKKESFPLTVTSAQKNPTAFYLCASSISWSYNEKLFFGSGTQLSVL.

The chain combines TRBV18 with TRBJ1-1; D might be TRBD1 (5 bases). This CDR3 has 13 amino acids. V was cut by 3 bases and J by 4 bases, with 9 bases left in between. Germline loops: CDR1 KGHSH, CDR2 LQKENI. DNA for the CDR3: TGTGCCAGCTCACCGGACATGGTCACTGAAGCTTTCTTT. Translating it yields CASSPDMVTEAFF. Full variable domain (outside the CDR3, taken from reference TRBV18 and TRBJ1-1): NAGVMQNPRHLVRRRGQEARLRCSPMKGHSHVYWYRQLPEEGLKFMVYLQKENIIDESGMPKERFSAEFPKEGPSILRIQQVVRGDSAAYFCASSPDMVTEAFFGQGTRLTVV.

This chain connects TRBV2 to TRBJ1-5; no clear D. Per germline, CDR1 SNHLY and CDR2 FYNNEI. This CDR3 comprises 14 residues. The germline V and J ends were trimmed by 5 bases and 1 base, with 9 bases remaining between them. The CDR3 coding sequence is TGTGCCAGCAGTTCTGAGCTCAGCAATCAGCCCCAGCATTTT. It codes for CASSSELSNQPQHF.

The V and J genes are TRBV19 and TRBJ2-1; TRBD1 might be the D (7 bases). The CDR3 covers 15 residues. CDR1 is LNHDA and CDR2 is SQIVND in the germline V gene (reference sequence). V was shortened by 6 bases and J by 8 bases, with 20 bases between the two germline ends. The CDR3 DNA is TGTGCCAGTAGCAACCCAGGCAGGGGGGTTGATGAGCAGTTCTTC. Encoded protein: CASSNPGRGVDEQFF.

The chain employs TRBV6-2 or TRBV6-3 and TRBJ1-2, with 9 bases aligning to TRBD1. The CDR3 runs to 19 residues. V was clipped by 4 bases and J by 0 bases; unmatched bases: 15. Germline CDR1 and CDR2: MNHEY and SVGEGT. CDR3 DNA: TGTGCCAGCAGTTCAACCCCGGGACAGGGAAACAGAGCTAACTATGGCTACACCTTC. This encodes CASSSTPGQGNRANYGYTF.

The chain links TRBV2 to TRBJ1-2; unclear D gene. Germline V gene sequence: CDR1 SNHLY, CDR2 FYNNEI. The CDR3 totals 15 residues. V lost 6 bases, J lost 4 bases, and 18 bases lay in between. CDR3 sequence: CASRSSRESAYGYTF. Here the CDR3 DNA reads TGTGCCAGCAGAAGCTCTAGGGAGTCCGCCTATGGCTACACCTTC.

This CDR3 reads CASSRTGTAPRSYEQYF. CDR3 bases: TGTGCCAGCAGCAGGACGGGGACAGCACCGAGGTCCTACGAGCAGTACTTC. The rearrangement uses TRBV9 and TRBJ2-7, with 7 bases aligning to TRBD1. The germline gives CDR1 SGDLS, CDR2 YYNGEE. The ends lost 4 bases at V and 1 base at J; junction bases unmatched: 14. The CDR3 runs to 17 residues.

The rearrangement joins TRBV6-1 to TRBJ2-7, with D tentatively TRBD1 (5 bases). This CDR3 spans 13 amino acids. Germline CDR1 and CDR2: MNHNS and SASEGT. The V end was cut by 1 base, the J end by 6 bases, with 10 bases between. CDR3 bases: TGTGCCAGCAGTGAAGGGACACAACCCGAGCAGTACTTC. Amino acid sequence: CASSEGTQPEQYF.

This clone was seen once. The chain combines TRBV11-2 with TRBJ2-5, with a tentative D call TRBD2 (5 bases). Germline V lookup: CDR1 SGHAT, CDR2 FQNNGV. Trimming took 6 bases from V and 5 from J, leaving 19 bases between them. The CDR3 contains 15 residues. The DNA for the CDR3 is TGTGCCAGCAGGCCTACCGGGGTTCCTGCTGAGACCCAGTACTTC. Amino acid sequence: CASRPTGVPAETQYF.